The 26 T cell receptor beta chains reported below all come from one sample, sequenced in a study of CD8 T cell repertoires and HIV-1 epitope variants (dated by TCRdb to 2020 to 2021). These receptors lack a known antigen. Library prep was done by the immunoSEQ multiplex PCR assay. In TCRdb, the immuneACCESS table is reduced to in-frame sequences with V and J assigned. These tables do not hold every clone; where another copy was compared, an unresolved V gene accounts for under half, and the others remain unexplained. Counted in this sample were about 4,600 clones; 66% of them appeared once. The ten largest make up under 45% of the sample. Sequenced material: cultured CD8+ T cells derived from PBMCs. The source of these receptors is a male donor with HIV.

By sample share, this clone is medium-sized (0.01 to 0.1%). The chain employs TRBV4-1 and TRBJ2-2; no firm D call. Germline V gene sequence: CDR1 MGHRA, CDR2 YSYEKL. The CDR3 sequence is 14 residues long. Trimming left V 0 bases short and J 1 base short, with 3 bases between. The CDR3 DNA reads TGCGCCAGCAGCCAAGATGGGAACACCGGGGAGCTGTTTTTT. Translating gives CASSQDGNTGELFF.

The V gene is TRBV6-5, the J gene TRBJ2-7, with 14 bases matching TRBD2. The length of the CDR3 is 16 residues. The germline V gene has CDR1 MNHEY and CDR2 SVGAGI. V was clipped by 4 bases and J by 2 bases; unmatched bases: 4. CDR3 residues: CASSLTTSGGAYEQYF. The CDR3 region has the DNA TGTGCCAGCAGTTTGACGACTAGCGGGGGGGCCTACGAGCAGTACTTC.

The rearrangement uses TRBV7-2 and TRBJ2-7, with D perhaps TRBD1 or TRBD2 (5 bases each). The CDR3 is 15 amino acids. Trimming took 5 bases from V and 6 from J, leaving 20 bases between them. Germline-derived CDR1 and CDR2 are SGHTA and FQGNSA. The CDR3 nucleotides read TGTGCCAGCAGCCTCGTTGCGCGTGGGGACGGCGAGCAGTACTTC. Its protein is CASSLVARGDGEQYF.

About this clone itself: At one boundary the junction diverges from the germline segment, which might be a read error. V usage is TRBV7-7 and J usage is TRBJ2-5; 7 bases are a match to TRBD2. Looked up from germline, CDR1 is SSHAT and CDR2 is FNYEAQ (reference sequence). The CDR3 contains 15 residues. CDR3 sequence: CASSLTVAGEETQYF. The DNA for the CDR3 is TGTGCTAGCAGCTTAACGGTGGCGGGAGAAGAGACCCAGTACTTC.

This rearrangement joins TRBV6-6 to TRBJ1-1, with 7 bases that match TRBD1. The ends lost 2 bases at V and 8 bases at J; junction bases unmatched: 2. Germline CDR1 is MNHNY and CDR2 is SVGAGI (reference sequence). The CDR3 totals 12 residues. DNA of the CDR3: TGTGCCAGCAGTTACACGACAGGGGAAGCTTTCTTT. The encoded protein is CASSYTTGEAFF.

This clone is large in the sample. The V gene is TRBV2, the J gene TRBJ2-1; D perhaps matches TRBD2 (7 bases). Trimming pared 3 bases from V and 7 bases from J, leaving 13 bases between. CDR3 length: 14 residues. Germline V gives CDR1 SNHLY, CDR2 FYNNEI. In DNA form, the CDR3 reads TGTGCCAGCAGTGAGGGGGGGACATTGAATGAGCAGTTCTTC. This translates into CASSEGGTLNEQFF.

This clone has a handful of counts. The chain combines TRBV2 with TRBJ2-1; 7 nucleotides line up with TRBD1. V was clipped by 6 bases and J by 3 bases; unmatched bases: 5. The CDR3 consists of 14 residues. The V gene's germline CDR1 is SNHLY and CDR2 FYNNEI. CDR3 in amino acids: CASRLTGDYNEQFF. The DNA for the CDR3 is TGTGCCAGCAGACTAACAGGGGACTACAATGAGCAGTTCTTC.

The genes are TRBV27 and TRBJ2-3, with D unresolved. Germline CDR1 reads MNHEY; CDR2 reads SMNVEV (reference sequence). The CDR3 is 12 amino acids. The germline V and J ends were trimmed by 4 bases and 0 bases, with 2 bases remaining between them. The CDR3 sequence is CASSWSTDTQYF. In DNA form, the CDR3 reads TGTGCCAGCAGTTGGAGCACAGATACGCAGTATTTT.

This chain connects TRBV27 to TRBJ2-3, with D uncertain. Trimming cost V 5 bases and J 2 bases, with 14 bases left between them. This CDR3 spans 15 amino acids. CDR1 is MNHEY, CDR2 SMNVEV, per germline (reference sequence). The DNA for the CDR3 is TGTGCCAGCAGTCCCTACCCGACTCTCACAGATACGCAGTATTTT. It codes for CASSPYPTLTDTQYF.

The CDR3 DNA sequence: TGTGCCAGCAGTCCGACCTCCCTGCAGGGCGACACAGATACGCAGTATTTT. It specifies CASSPTSLQGDTDTQYF. The chain couples TRBV28 to TRBJ2-3; D possibly corresponds to TRBD1 (5 bases). The germline V gene has CDR1 MDHEN and CDR2 SYDVKM. V was shortened by 5 bases and J by 2 bases, with 20 bases between the two germline ends. This CDR3 has 17 amino acids.

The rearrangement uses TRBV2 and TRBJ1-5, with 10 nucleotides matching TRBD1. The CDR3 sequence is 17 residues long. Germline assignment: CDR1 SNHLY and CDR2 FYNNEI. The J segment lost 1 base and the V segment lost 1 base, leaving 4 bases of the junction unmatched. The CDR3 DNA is TGTGCCAGCAGTGAAGGAGGGACAGGGGTAAGCAATCAGCCCCAGCATTTT. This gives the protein CASSEGGTGVSNQPQHF. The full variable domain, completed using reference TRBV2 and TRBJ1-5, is EPEVTQTPSHQVTQMGQEVILRCVPISNHLYFYWYRQILGQKVEFLVSFYNNEISEKSEIFDDQFSVERPDGSNFTLKIRSTKLEDSAMYFCASSEGGTGVSNQPQHFGDGTRLSIL.

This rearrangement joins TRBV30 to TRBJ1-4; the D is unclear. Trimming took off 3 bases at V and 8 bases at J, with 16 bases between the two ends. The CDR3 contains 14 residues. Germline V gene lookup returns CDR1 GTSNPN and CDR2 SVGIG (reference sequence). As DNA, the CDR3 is TGTGCCTGGAGCCTCCCGGGCCTAGGAGAAAAACTGTTTTTT. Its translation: CAWSLPGLGEKLFF. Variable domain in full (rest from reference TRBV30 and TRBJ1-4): SQTIHQWPATLVQPVGSPLSLECTVEGTSNPNLYWYRQAAGRGLQLLFYSVGIGQISSEVPQNLSASRPQDRQFILSSKKLLLSDSGFYLCAWSLPGLGEKLFFGSGTQLSVL.

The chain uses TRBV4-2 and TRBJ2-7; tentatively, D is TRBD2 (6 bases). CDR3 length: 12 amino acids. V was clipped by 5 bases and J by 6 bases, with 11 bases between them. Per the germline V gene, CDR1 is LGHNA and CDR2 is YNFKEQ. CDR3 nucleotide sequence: TGTGCCAGCAGCTTACGAGCGGGCGAGCAGTACTTC. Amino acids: CASSLRAGEQYF.

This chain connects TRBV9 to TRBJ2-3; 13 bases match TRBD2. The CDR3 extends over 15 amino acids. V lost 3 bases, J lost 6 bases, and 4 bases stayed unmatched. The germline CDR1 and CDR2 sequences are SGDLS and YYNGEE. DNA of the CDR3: TGTGCCAGCAGCGGGACTAGCGGGAGAGGGGATACGCAGTATTTT. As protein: CASSGTSGRGDTQYF.

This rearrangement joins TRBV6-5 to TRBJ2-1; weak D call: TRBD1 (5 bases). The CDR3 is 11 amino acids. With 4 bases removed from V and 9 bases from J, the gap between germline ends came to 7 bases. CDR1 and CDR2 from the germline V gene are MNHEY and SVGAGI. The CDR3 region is CASSSGIEQFF. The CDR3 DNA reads TGTGCCAGCAGTTCAGGGATTGAGCAGTTCTTC.

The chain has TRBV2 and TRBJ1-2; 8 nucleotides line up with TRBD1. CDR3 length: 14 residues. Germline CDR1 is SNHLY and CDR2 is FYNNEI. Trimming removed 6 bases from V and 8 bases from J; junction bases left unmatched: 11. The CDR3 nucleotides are TGTGCCAGCAGCCTAGGACAGGGACTGTTGGGCTACACCTTC. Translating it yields CASSLGQGLLGYTF. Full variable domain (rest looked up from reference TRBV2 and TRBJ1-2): EPEVTQTPSHQVTQMGQEVILRCVPISNHLYFYWYRQILGQKVEFLVSFYNNEISEKSEIFDDQFSVERPDGSNFTLKIRSTKLEDSAMYFCASSLGQGLLGYTFGSGTRLTVV.

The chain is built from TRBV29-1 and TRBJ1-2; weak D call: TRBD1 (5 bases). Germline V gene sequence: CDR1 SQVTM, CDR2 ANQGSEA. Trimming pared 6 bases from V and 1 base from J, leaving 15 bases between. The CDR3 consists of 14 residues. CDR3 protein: CSVAGADDNYGYTF. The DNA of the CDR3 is TGCAGCGTGGCTGGGGCAGATGATAACTATGGCTACACCTTC.

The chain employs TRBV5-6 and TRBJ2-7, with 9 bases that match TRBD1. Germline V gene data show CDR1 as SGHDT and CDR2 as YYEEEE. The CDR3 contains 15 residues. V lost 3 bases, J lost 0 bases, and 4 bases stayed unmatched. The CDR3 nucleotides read TGTGCCAGCAGCTCCGGGACAGGGAGCTCCTACGAGCAGTACTTC. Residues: CASSSGTGSSYEQYF.

CDR3: CASSVGSSRSGYTF. The DNA for the CDR3 is TGTGCCAGCAGCGTAGGTTCGTCCCGGAGTGGCTACACCTTC. This chain connects TRBV9 to TRBJ1-2; D remains unclear. Germline V CDR1 and CDR2: SGDLS, YYNGEE. This CDR3 spans 14 amino acids. Deletions cut 0 bases from V and 7 bases from J, with 13 bases between.

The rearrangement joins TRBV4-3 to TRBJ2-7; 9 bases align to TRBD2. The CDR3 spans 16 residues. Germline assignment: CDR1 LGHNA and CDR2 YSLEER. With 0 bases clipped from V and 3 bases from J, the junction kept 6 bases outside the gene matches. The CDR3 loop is CASSQEAGTSNYEQYF. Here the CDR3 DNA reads TGCGCCAGCAGCCAAGAAGCCGGGACTAGCAACTACGAGCAGTACTTC.

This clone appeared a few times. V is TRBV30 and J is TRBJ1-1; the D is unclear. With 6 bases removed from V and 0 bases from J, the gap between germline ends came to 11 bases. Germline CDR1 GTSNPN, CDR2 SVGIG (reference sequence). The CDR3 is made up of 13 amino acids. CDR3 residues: CACYPGLNTEAFF. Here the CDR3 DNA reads TGTGCCTGCTACCCGGGTTTGAACACTGAAGCTTTCTTT.

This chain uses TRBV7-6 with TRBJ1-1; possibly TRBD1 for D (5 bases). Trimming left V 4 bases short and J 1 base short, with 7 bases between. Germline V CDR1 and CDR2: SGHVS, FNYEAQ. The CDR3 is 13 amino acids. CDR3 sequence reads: CASSSGTNTEAFF. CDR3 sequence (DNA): TGTGCCAGCAGCTCAGGGACGAACACTGAAGCTTTCTTT.

This CDR3 reads CAMGPPYEQYF. In nucleotides, the CDR3 is TGTGCCATGGGACCACCCTACGAGCAGTACTTC. The chain uses TRBV7-9 and TRBJ2-7, with D perhaps given as TRBD1 or TRBD2 (5 bases each). The V end was cut by 10 bases, the J end by 2 bases, with 9 bases between. This CDR3 has 11 amino acids. Germline assignment: CDR1 SEHNR and CDR2 FQNEAQ (reference sequence).

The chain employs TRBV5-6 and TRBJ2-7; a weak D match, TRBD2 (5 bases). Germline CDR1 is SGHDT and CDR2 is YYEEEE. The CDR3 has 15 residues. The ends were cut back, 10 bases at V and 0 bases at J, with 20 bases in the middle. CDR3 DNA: TGTGCCCATCCCCCCTATAGCGCTAGCTCCTACGAGCAGTACTTC. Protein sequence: CAHPPYSASSYEQYF.

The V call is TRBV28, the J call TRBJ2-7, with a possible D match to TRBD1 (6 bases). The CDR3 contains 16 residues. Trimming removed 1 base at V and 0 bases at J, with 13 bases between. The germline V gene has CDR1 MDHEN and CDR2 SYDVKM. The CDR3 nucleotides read TGTGCCAGCAGTTTATCACAGGGAACCCTCTCCTACGAGCAGTACTTC. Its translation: CASSLSQGTLSYEQYF. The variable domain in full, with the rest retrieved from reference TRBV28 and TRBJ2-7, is DVKVTQSSRYLVKRTGEKVFLECVQDMDHENMFWYRQDPGLGLRLIYFSYDVKMKEKGDIPEGYSVSREKKERFSLILESASTNQTSMYLCASSLSQGTLSYEQYFGPGTRLTVT.

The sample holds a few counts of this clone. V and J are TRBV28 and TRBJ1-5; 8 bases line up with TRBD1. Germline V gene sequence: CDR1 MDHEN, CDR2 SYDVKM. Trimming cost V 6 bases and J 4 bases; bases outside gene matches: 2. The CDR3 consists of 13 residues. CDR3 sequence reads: CASRTGANQPQHF. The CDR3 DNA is TGTGCCAGCAGGACAGGGGCGAATCAGCCCCAGCATTTT.